Below, 5 T cell receptor beta chains from the same sample are listed, as sequenced in a study of blood T cells in healthy people across ages. It was with a sample-barcoded 5' primer and a J-beta primer mix that a second PCR of roughly 7 to 11 cycles was run. TCRdb reprocessed the 5' RACE reads with MiXCR, giving one entry per CDR3 protein. The profile shows roughly 1.7 million distinct CDR3 sequences, around 35% of them singletons. The sequencing input was blood. These receptors were obtained from a woman aged 25 to 45 in good health.

In the case of this clonotype: The CDR3 carries no conserved terminal phenylalanine or tryptophan, so it likely arises from a read error. The chain recombines TRBV12-3 or TRBV12-4 with TRBJ2-5, with D tentatively TRBD2 (6 bases). Deletions cut 5 bases from V and 5 bases from J, with 18 bases between. This CDR3 contains 15 residues. CDR3 protein: CASSTGDSPGETQYS. The CDR3 DNA reads as TGTGCCAGCAGTACCGGGGACTCCCCGGGCGAGACCCAGTACTCC.

This clonotype was recorded many times. The chain recombines TRBV15 with TRBJ2-7; D uncertain. Trimming took 0 bases from V and 3 from J, leaving 6 bases between them. Germline loops: CDR1 LNHNV, CDR2 YYDKDF (reference sequence). This CDR3 is built from 13 residues. CDR3 coding DNA: TGTGCCACCAGCAGAGATCGGAGCTACGAGCAGTACTTC. Amino acids: CATSRDRSYEQYF. The variable domain in full, with the rest retrieved from reference TRBV15 and TRBJ2-7, is DAMVIQNPRYQVTQFGKPVTLSCSQTLNHNVMYWYQQKSSQAPKLLFHYYDKDFNNEADTPDNFQSRRPNTSFCFLDIRSPGLGDTAMYLCATSRDRSYEQYFGPGTRLTVT.

The J gene is TRBJ1-2, the V gene TRBV9; D remains unclear. The CDR3 length is 13 residues. Trimming took off 0 bases at V and 3 bases at J, with 6 bases between the two ends. Germline CDR1 is SGDLS and CDR2 is YYNGEE. The CDR3 coding sequence is TGTGCCAGCAGCGTAGAGGGTTACTATGGCTACACCTTC. It translates to CASSVEGYYGYTF.

Ten or more counts support this clonotype. V is TRBV20-1 and J is TRBJ1-1, with D perhaps matching TRBD1 (5 bases). Germline CDR1 DFQATT, CDR2 SNEGSKA (reference sequence). This CDR3 comprises 12 residues. This chain's CDR3 is CSARTGDTEAFF. CDR3 coding DNA: TGCAGCGCAAGGACGGGGGACACTGAAGCTTTCTTT.

This clonotype was counted between two and nine times. The V gene is TRBV4-2, the J gene TRBJ2-3, with a tentative D call TRBD2 (6 bases). V lost 3 bases and J lost 4, with 11 bases in between. The CDR3 contains 14 residues. Germline-derived CDR1 and CDR2 are LGHNA and YNFKEQ. CDR3 coding DNA: TGTGCCAGCAGCCAGGTGACTAGTTCAGATACGCAGTATTTT. Its protein is CASSQVTSSDTQYF.